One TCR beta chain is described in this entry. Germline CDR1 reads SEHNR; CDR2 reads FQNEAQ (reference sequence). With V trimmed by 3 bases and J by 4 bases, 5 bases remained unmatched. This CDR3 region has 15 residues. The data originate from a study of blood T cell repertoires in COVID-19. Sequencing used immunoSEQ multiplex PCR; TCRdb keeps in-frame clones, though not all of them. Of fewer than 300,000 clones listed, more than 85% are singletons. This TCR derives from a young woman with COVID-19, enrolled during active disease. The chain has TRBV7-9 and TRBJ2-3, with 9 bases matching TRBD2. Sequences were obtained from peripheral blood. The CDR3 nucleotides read TGTGCCAGCAGCTTCAGGGCGGGAGGGCCAGATACGCAGTATTTT. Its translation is CASSFRAGGPDTQYF.